Included here is one T cell receptor (beta chain) sequence, with context. This sample is part of a study of blood T cell repertoires in COVID-19. Study summary: Spain, Italy and the United States supplied samples that represented acute and convalescent COVID-19. T cells, B-cell-depleted T cells, or PBMCs provided the cDNA or gDNA that served as material.

The V end lost 1 base, the J end lost 8 bases, and 12 bases lay between the germline ends. Germline CDR1 reads SGHVS; CDR2 reads FQNEAQ. This CDR3 region has 15 residues. In the original processing: From reference gene primer amplification, estimates of nucleated cell counts were derived. Data came from immunoSEQ multiplex PCR; TCRdb stores just in-frame clones and leaves some out. V, J and clone size are taken as reported in that table, and D and trimming were inferred from the DNA itself. The data contain 150,000 or so clones, about 80% of them singletons. The origin of this receptor is a woman of 80 years or more with acute or convalescent COVID-19. The V call is TRBV7-8, the J call TRBJ1-6; no firm D call. Sequencing was performed on peripheral blood. The CDR3 reads CASSLVRGGDSPLHF. In nucleotides, the CDR3 is TGTGCCAGCAGCTTAGTTCGGGGTGGGGATTCACCCCTCCACTTT. The whole variable domain, remainder taken from reference TRBV7-8 and TRBJ1-6, is GAGVSQSPRYKVAKRGQDVALRCDPISGHVSLFWYQQALGQGPEFLTYFQNEAQLDKSGLPSDRFFAERPEGSVSTLKIQRTQQEDSAVYLCASSLVRGGDSPLHFGNGTRLTVT.